A single sample is the source of the 23 T cell receptor beta chains below, sequenced in a study of identical twins. A single record per CDR3 protein comes from TCRdb applying MiXCR to the 5' RACE reads. Of 1.5 million to 2 million distinct CDR3 sequences listed, around 33% are singletons. Sequenced input: cord blood. All receptors come from a newborn girl in good health.

This clonotype was seen many times. The rearrangement uses TRBV29-1 and TRBJ2-1; D not certain. V lost 2 bases, J lost 6 bases, and 14 bases lay in between. The germline gives CDR1 SQVTM, CDR2 ANQGSEA. The CDR3 length is 14 residues. CDR3 sequence: CSVESGHGSNEQFF. The CDR3 region has the DNA TGCAGCGTTGAATCTGGGCATGGATCCAATGAGCAGTTCTTC.

The V and J genes are TRBV20-1 and TRBJ2-5, with 9 bases fitting TRBD2. CDR1 and CDR2 from the germline V gene are DFQATT and SNEGSKA (reference sequence). The CDR3 spans 16 residues. V gave up 0 bases and J gave up 1 base; unmatched junction bases: 6. The CDR3 region has the DNA TGCAGTGCTAGAGATAGGAGAGCGGGGGGCCAAGAGACCCAGTACTTC. It translates to CSARDRRAGGQETQYF.

This chain connects TRBV18 to TRBJ2-2; 7 nucleotides match TRBD2. Germline V gene sequence: CDR1 KGHSH, CDR2 LQKENI. V gave up 1 base and J gave up 3 bases; unmatched junction bases: 2. The CDR3 spans 15 residues. The DNA for the CDR3 is TGTGCCAGCTCACCACAACTAGCGTACACCGGGGAGCTGTTTTTT. Translated: CASSPQLAYTGELFF.

V is TRBV12-3 or TRBV12-4 and J is TRBJ1-5; a possible D gene is TRBD1 (6 bases). V lost 4 bases and J lost 5, with 12 bases in between. This CDR3 is built from 14 residues. The CDR3 DNA follows: TGTGCCAGCAGTTACAGGGCAGGGTATCAGCCCCAGCATTTT. Protein product: CASSYRAGYQPQHF.

The chain links TRBV5-1 to TRBJ2-1; 7 bases line up with TRBD2. The germline gives CDR1 SGHRS, CDR2 YFSETQ. There are 15 residues in the CDR3. Germline trimming cut 4 bases from V and 4 bases from J; bases unmatched to any gene: 8. The CDR3 region has the DNA TGCGCCAGCAGCGGGGGACTACTGGGGTACAATGAGCAGTTCTTC. It encodes CASSGGLLGYNEQFF. The full variable domain, in which reference TRBV5-1 and TRBJ2-1 provide the parts outside the CDR3, is KAGVTQTPRYLIKTRGQQVTLSCSPISGHRSVSWYQQTPGQGLQFLFEYFSETQRNKGNFPGRFSGRQFSNSRSEMNVSTLELGDSALYLCASSGGLLGYNEQFFGPGTRLTVL.

The rearrangement uses TRBV7-2 and TRBJ2-3; perhaps TRBD1 as D (6 bases). Germline CDR1 is SGHTA and CDR2 is FQGNSA. CDR3 length: 15 amino acids. Trimming took off 3 bases at V and 2 bases at J, with 12 bases between the two ends. The CDR3 protein is CASSFVGHHTDTQYF. The CDR3 DNA follows: TGTGCCAGCAGCTTCGTGGGACACCACACAGATACGCAGTATTTT.

The chain recombines TRBV28 with TRBJ1-2, with D tentatively TRBD1 (6 bases). The germline CDR1 and CDR2 sequences are MDHEN and SYDVKM. The CDR3 contains 15 residues. The V end was cut by 2 bases, the J end by 2 bases, with 12 bases between. This CDR3 is CASSLVQGGNYGYTF. The CDR3 nucleotides read TGTGCCAGCAGTTTAGTACAGGGAGGGAACTATGGCTACACCTTC.

The count of this clonotype is one. The rearrangement uses TRBV4-1 and TRBJ2-5; 7 bases match TRBD2. The CDR3 is 17 amino acids. J lost 2 bases, V lost 1 base, and 10 bases had no gene match. The germline V gene has CDR1 MGHRA and CDR2 YSYEKL. CDR3 in amino acids: CASSQVLGLAAQETQYF. Written as DNA, the CDR3 is TGCGCCAGCAGCCAAGTACTAGGGCTAGCGGCACAAGAGACCCAGTACTTC.

The genes are TRBV3-1 and TRBJ1-4, with D hard to call. Trimming cost V 4 bases and J 8 bases, with 17 bases left between them. There are 15 residues in the CDR3. Germline assignment: CDR1 LGHDT and CDR2 YNNKEL (reference sequence). The CDR3, as DNA: TGTGCCAGCAGCCTAAGCCAAAAGAAGACCGAAAAACTGTTTTTT. This sequence encodes CASSLSQKKTEKLFF.

The chain uses TRBV20-1 and TRBJ2-7; the match to TRBD2 covers 12 bases. This CDR3 is built from 16 residues. Looked up from germline, CDR1 is DFQATT and CDR2 is SNEGSKA (reference sequence). V lost 5 bases, J lost 10 bases, and 18 bases stayed unmatched. The CDR3 DNA follows: TGCAGTGCTGCTAATCTAGCGGGAGGGACTCAAGAGAGCCAGTACTTC. Translating gives CSAANLAGGTQESQYF.

This clonotype showed up just a few times. At one end the junction does not follow the germline gene, possibly because of a read error. This chain joins TRBV4-1 and TRBJ1-4; possible D gene TRBD1, 5 bases. The CDR3 totals 14 residues. Germline values: CDR1 MGHRA, CDR2 YSYEKL. CDR3: CASSQVGHNEKLFF. DNA of the CDR3: TGCGCCAGCAGCCAAGTAGGACATAATGAAAAGCTGTTTTTT.

The rearrangement uses TRBV11-2 and TRBJ2-3, with 7 bases matching TRBD1. The germline V gene has CDR1 SGHAT and CDR2 FQNNGV. Trimming took 6 bases from V and 1 from J; bases not matched to a gene: 10. The CDR3 has 16 amino acids. CDR3 amino acids: CASRPTRDSRTDTQYF. As DNA, the CDR3 is TGTGCCAGCAGACCAACCCGGGACAGCCGCACAGATACGCAGTATTTT.

This clonotype was counted between two and nine times. CDR3 nucleotide sequence: TGTGCCAGCAGCTTAGTATACGCAGATACGCAGTATTTT. This sequence encodes CASSLVYADTQYF. The chain is built from TRBV7-2 and TRBJ2-3; no definite D call. Trimming left V 1 base short and J 4 bases short, with 6 bases between. Germline V CDR1 and CDR2: SGHTA, FQGNSA. The CDR3 sequence is 13 residues long. The full variable domain, completed using reference TRBV7-2 and TRBJ2-3, is GAGVSQSPSNKVTEKGKDVELRCDPISGHTALYWYRQSLGQGLEFLIYFQGNSAPDKSGLPSDRFSAERTGGSVSTLTIQRTQQEDSAVYLCASSLVYADTQYFGPGTRLTVL.

The chain recombines TRBV25-1 with TRBJ1-1; D not resolved. The V end was cut by 8 bases, the J end by 0 bases, with 7 bases between. The CDR3 is made up of 12 amino acids. Per germline, CDR1 MGHDK and CDR2 SYGVNS. DNA for the CDR3: TGTGCCAGCGCAAGCATGAACACTGAAGCTTTCTTT. This codes for CASASMNTEAFF. Full variable domain (rest looked up from reference TRBV25-1 and TRBJ1-1): EADIYQTPRYLVIGTGKKITLECSQTMGHDKMYWYQQDPGMELHLIHYSYGVNSTEKGDLSSESTVSRIRTEHFPLTLESARPSHTSQYLCASASMNTEAFFGQGTRLTVV.

The V and J genes are TRBV20-1 and TRBJ2-5; D not certain. The germline V gene has CDR1 DFQATT and CDR2 SNEGSKA (reference sequence). There are 12 residues in the CDR3. Trimming took off 1 base at V and 11 bases at J, with 14 bases between the two ends. Here the CDR3 reads CSARGPNDEQYF. Here the CDR3 DNA reads TGCAGTGCTAGAGGCCCTAATGATGAGCAGTACTTC.

The rearrangement links TRBV20-1 to TRBJ1-5; possible D gene TRBD1, 6 bases. The CDR3 extends over 17 amino acids. V dropped 6 bases and J dropped 0 bases, with 21 bases sitting between them. CDR1 and CDR2 (germline): DFQATT, SNEGSKA (reference sequence). The CDR3 nucleotides are TGCAGTGCCCCCAAGCCCCTTCGGGGGCCTAGCAATCAGCCCCAGCATTTT. Protein sequence: CSAPKPLRGPSNQPQHF.

This rearrangement joins TRBV7-9 to TRBJ2-3, with 8 bases fitting TRBD2. CDR3 length: 16 amino acids. Germline V lookup: CDR1 SEHNR, CDR2 FQNEAQ (reference sequence). J lost 2 bases, V lost 1 base, and 5 bases had no gene match. CDR3 sequence: CASSLEPGGHTDTQYF. CDR3 nucleotide sequence: TGTGCCAGCAGCTTAGAACCGGGGGGGCACACAGATACGCAGTATTTT. Variable domain in full (rest from reference TRBV7-9 and TRBJ2-3): DTGVSQNPRHKITKRGQNVTFRCDPISEHNRLYWYRQTLGQGPEFLTYFQNEAQLEKSRLLSDRFSAERPKGSFSTLEIQRTEQGDSAMYLCASSLEPGGHTDTQYFGPGTRLTVL.

The CDR3 bases are TGCAGTGCTAGACCGCTAGCGGGAGTCGACGAGCAGTACTTC. As protein: CSARPLAGVDEQYF. The gene calls are TRBV20-1 and TRBJ2-7, with 10 bases matching TRBD2. The ends lost 2 bases at V and 5 bases at J; junction bases unmatched: 6. The CDR3 loop spans 14 amino acids. The V gene's germline CDR1 is DFQATT and CDR2 SNEGSKA (reference sequence).

This clonotype has more than one count but fewer than ten. The V call is TRBV20-1, the J call TRBJ1-2; D might be TRBD1 (5 bases). CDR3 length: 12 residues. Trimming stripped 3 bases from V and 4 bases from J, with 9 bases between. In germline, CDR1 is DFQATT, CDR2 SNEGSKA (reference sequence). CDR3 sequence: CSASGGFYGYTF. The CDR3 DNA is TGCAGTGCTAGTGGGGGGTTCTATGGCTACACCTTC.

This clonotype was found a few times. The chain links TRBV5-1 to TRBJ2-1, with 13 bases fitting TRBD2. Per germline, CDR1 SGHRS and CDR2 YFSETQ. J gave up 4 bases and V 2 bases, and 9 bases lay outside the gene matches. This CDR3 region has 18 residues. The CDR3 DNA follows: TGCGCCAGCAGCTTCCTCGGACTAGCGGGGGCCGCATACAATGAGCAGTTCTTC. This gives the protein CASSFLGLAGAAYNEQFF.

The V and J genes are TRBV7-9 and TRBJ2-7; D is undetermined. Trimming removed 1 base from V and 2 bases from J, with 24 bases in between. The CDR3 spans 19 residues. In germline, CDR1 is SEHNR, CDR2 FQNEAQ (reference sequence). In DNA form, the CDR3 reads TGTGCCAGCAGCTTAGGTGGCCAGTTTTACTCCCCTAAGACCTACGAGCAGTACTTC. This translates into CASSLGGQFYSPKTYEQYF.

This chain uses TRBV20-1 with TRBJ2-7; 12 bases fit TRBD2. This CDR3 is 16 amino acids long. The V and J ends lost 2 bases and 0 bases, in that order; junction bases with no gene match: 5. Germline V lookup: CDR1 DFQATT, CDR2 SNEGSKA (reference sequence). CDR3 coding DNA: TGCAGTGCTAGAAGACTAGCGGGAGTCAGCTCCTACGAGCAGTACTTC. It is translated as CSARRLAGVSSYEQYF.

The genes are TRBV15 and TRBJ2-5; D not certain. The CDR3 totals 13 residues. Germline CDR1 reads LNHNV; CDR2 reads YYDKDF (reference sequence). V was pared by 3 bases and J by 5 bases, with 10 bases between. The CDR3 spells CATSSRLGETQYF. The CDR3, as DNA: TGTGCCACCAGCAGCCGACTGGGGGAGACCCAGTACTTC.